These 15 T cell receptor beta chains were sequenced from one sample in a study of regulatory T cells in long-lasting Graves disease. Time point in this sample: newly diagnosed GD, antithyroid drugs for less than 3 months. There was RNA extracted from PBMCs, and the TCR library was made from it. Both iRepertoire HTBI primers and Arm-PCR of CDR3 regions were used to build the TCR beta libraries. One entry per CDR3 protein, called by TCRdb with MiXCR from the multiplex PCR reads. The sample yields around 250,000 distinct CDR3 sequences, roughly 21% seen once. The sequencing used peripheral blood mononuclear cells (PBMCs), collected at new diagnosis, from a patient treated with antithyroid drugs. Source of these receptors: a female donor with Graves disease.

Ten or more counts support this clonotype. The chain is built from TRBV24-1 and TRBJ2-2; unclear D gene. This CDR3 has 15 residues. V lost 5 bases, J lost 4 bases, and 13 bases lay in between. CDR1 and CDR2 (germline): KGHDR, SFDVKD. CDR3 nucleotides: TGTGCCACCAGTGCCCCAACACCGGGCACCGGGGAGCTGTTTTTT. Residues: CATSAPTPGTGELFF.

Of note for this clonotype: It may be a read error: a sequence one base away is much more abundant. The CDR3 loop is CANSYGGRYNEQFF. In DNA form, the CDR3 reads TGTGCCAACAGTTACGGGGGAAGGTACAATGAGCAGTTCTTC. V gene TRBV6-2 or TRBV6-3 combines with J gene TRBJ2-1; maybe TRBD2 (6 bases). This CDR3 has 14 residues. Germline V gene sequence: CDR1 MNHEY, CDR2 SVGEGT.

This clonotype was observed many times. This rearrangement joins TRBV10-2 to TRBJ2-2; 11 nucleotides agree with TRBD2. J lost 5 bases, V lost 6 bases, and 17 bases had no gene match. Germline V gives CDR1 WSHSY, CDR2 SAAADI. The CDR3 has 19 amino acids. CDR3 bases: TGCGCCAGCAGACTAGCGGGAGTCGAGCTGAGCCTGTGGACCGGGGAGCTGTTTTTT. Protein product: CASRLAGVELSLWTGELFF.

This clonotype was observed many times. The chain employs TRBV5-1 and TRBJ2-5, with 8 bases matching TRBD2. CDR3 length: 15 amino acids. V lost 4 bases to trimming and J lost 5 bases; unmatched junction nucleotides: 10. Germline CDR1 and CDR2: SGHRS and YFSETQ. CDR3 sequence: CASSSGRGGLETQYF. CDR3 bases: TGCGCCAGCAGCAGCGGCCGGGGGGGCCTTGAGACCCAGTACTTC.

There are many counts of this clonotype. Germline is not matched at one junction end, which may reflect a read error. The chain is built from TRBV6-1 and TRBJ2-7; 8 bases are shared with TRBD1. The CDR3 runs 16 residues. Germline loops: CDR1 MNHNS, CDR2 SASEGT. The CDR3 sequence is CASREGPTGDIYEQYF. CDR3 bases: TGTGCCAGCAGAGAAGGCCCGACAGGGGATATCTACGAGCAGTACTTC.

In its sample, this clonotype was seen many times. Here the CDR3 reads CASSIRPDVNTEAFF. In DNA form, the CDR3 reads TGTGCCAGCTCGATTCGGCCGGACGTTAACACTGAAGCTTTCTTT. This chain links TRBV6-1 with TRBJ1-1; no clear D gene. The CDR3 consists of 15 residues. V was cut by 8 bases and J by 2 bases, with 18 bases left in between. CDR1 is MNHNS and CDR2 is SASEGT in the germline V gene.

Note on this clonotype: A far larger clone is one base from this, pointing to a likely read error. CDR3 sequence (DNA): TGTGCCAGCAGCGACCGTGGGACTAGCAGGAGTAATGAGCAGTTCTTC. It is translated as CASSDRGTSRSNEQFF. This chain uses TRBV7-9 with TRBJ2-1; 9 bases align to TRBD2. V shed 5 bases, J shed 7 bases, and the junction held 12 bases outside the gene matches. Germline CDR1 and CDR2: SEHNR and FQNEAQ (reference sequence). This CDR3 contains 16 residues.

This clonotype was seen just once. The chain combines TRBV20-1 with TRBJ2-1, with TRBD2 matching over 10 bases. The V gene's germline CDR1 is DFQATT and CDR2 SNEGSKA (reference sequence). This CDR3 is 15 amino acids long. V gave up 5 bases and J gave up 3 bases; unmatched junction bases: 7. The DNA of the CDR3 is TGCAGTGCTGGTCCGGGACTAGCGTACTACAATGAGCAGTTCTTC. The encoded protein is CSAGPGLAYYNEQFF.

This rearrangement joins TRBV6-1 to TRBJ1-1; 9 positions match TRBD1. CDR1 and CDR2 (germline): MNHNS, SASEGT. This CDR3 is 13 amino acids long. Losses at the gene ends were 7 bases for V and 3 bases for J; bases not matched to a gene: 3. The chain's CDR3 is CASKDRGDTEAFF. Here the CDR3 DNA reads TGTGCCAGCAAAGACAGGGGGGACACTGAAGCTTTCTTT.

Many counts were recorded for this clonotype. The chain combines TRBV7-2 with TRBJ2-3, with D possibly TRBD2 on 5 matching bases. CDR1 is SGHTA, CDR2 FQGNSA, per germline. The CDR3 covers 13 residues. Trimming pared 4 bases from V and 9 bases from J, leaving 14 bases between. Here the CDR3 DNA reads TGTGCCAGCAGCTGGGAAGGACTGAGGACGCAGTATTTT. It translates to CASSWEGLRTQYF.

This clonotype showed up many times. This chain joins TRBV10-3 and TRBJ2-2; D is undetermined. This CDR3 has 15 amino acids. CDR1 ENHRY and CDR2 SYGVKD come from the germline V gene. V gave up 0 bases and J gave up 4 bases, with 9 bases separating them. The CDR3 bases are TGTGCCATCAGTGAGTCGAGGTCTACCACCGGGGAGCTGTTTTTT. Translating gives CAISESRSTTGELFF.

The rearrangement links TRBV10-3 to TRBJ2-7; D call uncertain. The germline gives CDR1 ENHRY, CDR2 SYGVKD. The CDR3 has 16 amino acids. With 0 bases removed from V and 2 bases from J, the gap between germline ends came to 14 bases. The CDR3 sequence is CAISESYYVIPYEQYF. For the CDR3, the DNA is TGTGCCATCAGTGAGTCATACTACGTGATTCCCTACGAGCAGTACTTC.

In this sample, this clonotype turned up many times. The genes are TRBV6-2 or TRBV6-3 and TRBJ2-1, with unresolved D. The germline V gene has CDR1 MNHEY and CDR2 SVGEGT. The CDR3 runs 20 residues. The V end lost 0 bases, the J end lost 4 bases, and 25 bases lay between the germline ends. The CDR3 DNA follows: TGTGCCAGCAGTTACTCAACGATATCCAGGCCAGCTTCCTCATACAATGAGCAGTTCTTC. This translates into CASSYSTISRPASSYNEQFF.

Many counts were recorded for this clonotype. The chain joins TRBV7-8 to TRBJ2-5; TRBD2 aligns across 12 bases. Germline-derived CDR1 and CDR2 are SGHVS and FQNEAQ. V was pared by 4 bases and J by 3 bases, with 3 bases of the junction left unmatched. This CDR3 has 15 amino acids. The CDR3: CASSSGLAGKETQYF. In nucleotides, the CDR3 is TGTGCCAGCAGCTCTGGACTAGCGGGAAAAGAGACCCAGTACTTC.

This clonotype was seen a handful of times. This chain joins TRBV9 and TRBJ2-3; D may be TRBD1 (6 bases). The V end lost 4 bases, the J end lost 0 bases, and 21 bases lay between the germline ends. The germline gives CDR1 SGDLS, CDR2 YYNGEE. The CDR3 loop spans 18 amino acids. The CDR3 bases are TGTGCCAGCAGCCTTAGACCGGGACAAACGCCGAGCACAGATACGCAGTATTTT. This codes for CASSLRPGQTPSTDTQYF.